This record covers a single T cell receptor beta chain. This sample stems from a study of immune characterization of retroperitoneal liposarcoma. TCRdb used MiXCR to reprocess the PCR reads, holding one entry per CDR3 protein. Among about 3,800 distinct CDR3 sequences listed, approximately 30% were seen once. Germline loops: CDR1 SGHTA, CDR2 FQGNSA. This CDR3 comprises 13 residues. The V gene end was trimmed by 2 bases and the J gene end by 6 bases; junction bases not matched to a gene: 4. V gene TRBV7-2 combines with J gene TRBJ2-7; TRBD2 matches 7 bases. This clonotype originated in a female donor with retroperitoneal liposarcoma. Sequenced input: blood. The CDR3 loop is CASSLKRGGEQYF. The DNA for the CDR3 is TGTGCCAGCAGCTTAAAGCGGGGTGGCGAGCAGTACTTC.